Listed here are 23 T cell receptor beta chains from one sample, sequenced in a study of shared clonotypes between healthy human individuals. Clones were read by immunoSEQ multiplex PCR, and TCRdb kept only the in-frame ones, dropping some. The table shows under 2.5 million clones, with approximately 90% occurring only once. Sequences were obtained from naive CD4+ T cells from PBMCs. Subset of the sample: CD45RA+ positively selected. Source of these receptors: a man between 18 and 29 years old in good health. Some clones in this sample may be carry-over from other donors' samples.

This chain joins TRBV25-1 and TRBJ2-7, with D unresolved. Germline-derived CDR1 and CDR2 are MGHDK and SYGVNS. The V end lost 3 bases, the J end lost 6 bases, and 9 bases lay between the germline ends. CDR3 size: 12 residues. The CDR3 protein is CASSDDKVEQYF. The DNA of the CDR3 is TGTGCCAGCAGTGATGATAAGGTCGAGCAGTACTTC.

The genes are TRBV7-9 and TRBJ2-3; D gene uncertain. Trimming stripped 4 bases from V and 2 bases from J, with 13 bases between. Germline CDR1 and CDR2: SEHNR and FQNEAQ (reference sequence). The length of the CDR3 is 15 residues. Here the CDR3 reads CASSSVNLLTDTQYF. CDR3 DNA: TGTGCCAGCAGCTCAGTCAACCTACTCACAGATACGCAGTATTTT.

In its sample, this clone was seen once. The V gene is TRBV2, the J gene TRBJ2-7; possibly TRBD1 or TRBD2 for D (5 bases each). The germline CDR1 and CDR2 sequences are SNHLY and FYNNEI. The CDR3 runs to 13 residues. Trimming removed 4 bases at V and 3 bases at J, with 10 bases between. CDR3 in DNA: TGTGCCAGCAGTGGGTGGGGGATCTACGAGCAGTACTTC. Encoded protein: CASSGWGIYEQYF.

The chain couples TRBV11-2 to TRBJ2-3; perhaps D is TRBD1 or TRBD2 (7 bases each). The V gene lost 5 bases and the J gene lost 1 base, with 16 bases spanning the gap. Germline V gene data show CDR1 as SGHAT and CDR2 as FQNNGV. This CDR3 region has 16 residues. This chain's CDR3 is CASSLRGGDGTDTQYF. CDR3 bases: TGTGCCAGCAGCCTCAGGGGGGGAGATGGCACAGATACGCAGTATTTT.

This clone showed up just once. This CDR3 reads CASSPLAPAYNEKLFF. The CDR3 DNA is TGTGCCAGCAGCCCCCTTGCTCCCGCCTACAATGAAAAACTGTTTTTT. This chain uses TRBV11-2 with TRBJ1-4; D not resolved. Trimming cost V 5 bases and J 5 bases, with 18 bases left between them. Germline V lookup: CDR1 SGHAT, CDR2 FQNNGV. The CDR3 has 16 residues.

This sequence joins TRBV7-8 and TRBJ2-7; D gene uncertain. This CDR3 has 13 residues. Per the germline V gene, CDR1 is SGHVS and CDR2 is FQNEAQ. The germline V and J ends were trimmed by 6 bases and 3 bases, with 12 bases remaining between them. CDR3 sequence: CASRRGTFYEQYF. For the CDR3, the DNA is TGTGCCAGCAGACGCGGTACCTTCTACGAGCAGTACTTC.

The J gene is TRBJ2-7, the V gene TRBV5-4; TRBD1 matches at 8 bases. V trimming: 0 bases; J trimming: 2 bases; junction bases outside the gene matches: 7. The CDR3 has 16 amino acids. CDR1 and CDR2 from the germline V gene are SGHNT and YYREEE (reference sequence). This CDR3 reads CASSLARTGFAYEQYF. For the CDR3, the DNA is TGTGCCAGCAGCTTGGCAAGGACAGGGTTTGCCTACGAGCAGTACTTC.

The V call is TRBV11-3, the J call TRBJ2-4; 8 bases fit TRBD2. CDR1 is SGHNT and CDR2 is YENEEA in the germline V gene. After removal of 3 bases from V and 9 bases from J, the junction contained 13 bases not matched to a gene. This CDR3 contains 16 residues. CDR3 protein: CASSFTGTRSWGIQYF. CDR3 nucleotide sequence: TGTGCCAGCAGCTTTACCGGGACTAGGTCGTGGGGCATTCAGTACTTC.

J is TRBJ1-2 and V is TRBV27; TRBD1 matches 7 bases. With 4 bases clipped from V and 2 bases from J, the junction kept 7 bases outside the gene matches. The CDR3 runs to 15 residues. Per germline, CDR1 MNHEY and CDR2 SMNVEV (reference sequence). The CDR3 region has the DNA TGTGCCAGCAGTTCGTGGACAGGCGGCAACTATGGCTACACCTTC. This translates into CASSSWTGGNYGYTF.

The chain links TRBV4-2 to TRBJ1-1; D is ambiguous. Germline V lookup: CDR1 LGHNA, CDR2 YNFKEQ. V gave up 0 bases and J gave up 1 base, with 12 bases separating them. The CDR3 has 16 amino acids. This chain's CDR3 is CASSQEWVRANTEAFF. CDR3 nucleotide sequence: TGTGCCAGCAGCCAAGAATGGGTCAGAGCGAACACTGAAGCTTTCTTT.

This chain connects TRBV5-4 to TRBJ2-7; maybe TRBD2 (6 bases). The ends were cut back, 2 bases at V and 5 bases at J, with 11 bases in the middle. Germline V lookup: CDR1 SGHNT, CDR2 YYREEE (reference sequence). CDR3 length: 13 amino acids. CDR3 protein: CASSFPGANEQYF. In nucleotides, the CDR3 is TGTGCCAGCAGCTTCCCGGGAGCAAACGAGCAGTACTTC.

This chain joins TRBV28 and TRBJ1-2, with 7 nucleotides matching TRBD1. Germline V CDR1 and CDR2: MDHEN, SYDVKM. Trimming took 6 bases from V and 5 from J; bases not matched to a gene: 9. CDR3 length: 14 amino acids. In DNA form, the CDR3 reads TGTGCCAGCAGGCATCCCACAGGGGCATATGGCTACACCTTC. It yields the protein CASRHPTGAYGYTF.

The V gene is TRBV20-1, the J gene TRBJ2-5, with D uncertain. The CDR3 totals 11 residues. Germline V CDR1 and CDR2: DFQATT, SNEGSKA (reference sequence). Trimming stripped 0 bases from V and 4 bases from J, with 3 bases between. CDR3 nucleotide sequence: TGCAGTGCTAGAGATTCAGAGACCCAGTACTTC. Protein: CSARDSETQYF.

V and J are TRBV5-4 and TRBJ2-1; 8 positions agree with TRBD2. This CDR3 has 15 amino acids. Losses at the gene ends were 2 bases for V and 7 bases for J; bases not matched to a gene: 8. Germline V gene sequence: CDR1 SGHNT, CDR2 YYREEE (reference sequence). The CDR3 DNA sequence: TGTGCCAGCAGCTTCGGTAATAGCGGGACGAATGAGCAGTTCTTC. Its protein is CASSFGNSGTNEQFF.

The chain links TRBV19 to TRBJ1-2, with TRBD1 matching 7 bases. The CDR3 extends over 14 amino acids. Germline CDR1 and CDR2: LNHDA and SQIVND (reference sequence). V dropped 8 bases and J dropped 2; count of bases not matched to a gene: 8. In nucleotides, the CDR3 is TGTGCCAGTGGTTTGACAGGGAACAACTATGGCTACACCTTC. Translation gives CASGLTGNNYGYTF.

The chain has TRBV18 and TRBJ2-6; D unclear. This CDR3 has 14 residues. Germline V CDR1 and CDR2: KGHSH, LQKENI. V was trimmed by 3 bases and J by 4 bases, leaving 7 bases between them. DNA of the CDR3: TGTGCCAGCTCACCGTCAACCGGGGCCAACGTCCTGACTTTC. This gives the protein CASSPSTGANVLTF.

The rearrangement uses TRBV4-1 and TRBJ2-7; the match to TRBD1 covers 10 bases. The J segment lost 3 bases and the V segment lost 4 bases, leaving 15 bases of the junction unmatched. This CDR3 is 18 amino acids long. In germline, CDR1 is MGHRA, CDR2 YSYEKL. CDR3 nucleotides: TGCGCCAGCAGCCTACCGGGACAGGGGAAGGGAGACCTCTACGAGCAGTACTTC. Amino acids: CASSLPGQGKGDLYEQYF.

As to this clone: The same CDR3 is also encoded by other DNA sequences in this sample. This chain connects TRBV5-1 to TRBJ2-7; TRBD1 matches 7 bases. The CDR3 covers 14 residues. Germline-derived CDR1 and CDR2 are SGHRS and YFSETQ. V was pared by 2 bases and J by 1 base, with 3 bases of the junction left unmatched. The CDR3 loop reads CASSLRQGSYEQYF. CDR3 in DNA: TGCGCCAGCAGCTTACGACAGGGTTCCTACGAGCAGTACTTC.

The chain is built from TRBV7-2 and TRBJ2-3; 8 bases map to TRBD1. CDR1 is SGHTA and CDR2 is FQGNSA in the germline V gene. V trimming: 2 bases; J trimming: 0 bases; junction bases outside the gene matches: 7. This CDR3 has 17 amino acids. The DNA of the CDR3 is TGTGCCAGCAGCTTAAGTTTGCAGGGGGCTAGCACAGATACGCAGTATTTT. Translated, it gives CASSLSLQGASTDTQYF.

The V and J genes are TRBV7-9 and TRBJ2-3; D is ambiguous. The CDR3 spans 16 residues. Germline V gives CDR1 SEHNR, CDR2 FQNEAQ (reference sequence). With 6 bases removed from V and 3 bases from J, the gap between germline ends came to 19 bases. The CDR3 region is CASSQPKSLTTDTQYF. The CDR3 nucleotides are TGTGCCAGCAGTCAACCGAAGAGCCTGACGACAGATACGCAGTATTTT.

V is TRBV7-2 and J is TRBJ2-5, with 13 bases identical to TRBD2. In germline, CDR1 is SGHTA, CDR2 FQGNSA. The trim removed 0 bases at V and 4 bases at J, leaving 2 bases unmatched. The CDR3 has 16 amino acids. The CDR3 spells CASSLALAGGLETQYF. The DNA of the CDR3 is TGTGCCAGCAGCTTAGCACTAGCGGGAGGGCTAGAGACCCAGTACTTC.

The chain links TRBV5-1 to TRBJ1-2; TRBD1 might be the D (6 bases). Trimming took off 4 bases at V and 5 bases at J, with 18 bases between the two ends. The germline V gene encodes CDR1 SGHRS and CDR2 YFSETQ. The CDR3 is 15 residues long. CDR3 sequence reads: CASSTEGGQGYGYTF. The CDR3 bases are TGCGCCAGCAGCACCGAAGGAGGCCAGGGGTATGGCTACACCTTC.

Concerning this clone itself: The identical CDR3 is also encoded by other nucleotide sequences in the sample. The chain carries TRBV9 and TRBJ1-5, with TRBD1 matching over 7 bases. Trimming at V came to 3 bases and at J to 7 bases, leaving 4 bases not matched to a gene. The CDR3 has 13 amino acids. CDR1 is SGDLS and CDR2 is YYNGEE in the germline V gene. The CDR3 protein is CASSATGFQPQHF. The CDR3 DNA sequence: TGTGCCAGCAGCGCGACAGGGTTCCAGCCCCAGCATTTT.